Following are 8 T cell receptor beta chains from one sample sequenced in a study of T cell responses to AZD1222 COVID-19 vaccine. Clones were sequenced by immunoSEQ multiplex PCR, and TCRdb holds only the in-frame ones, with some missing. The repertoire holds around 200,000 clones, with about 93% as singletons. The source was peripheral blood, collected 28 days after the second dose of the MenACWY control vaccine. These receptors were obtained from an adult who received the MenACWY meningococcal vaccine as a control.

The genes are TRBV3-1 (or the pseudogene TRBV3-2) and TRBJ1-2; maybe TRBD1 (6 bases). With 0 bases removed from V and 9 bases from J, the gap between germline ends came to 17 bases. The CDR3 has 15 amino acids. Germline values: CDR1 LGHDT, CDR2 YNNKEL (reference sequence). The CDR3 loop reads CASSQELTSGQSYTF. The CDR3 nucleotides read TGTGCCAGCAGCCAAGAATTAACATCGGGACAAAGCTACACCTTC.

This sequence joins TRBV3-1 (or the pseudogene TRBV3-2) and TRBJ2-1, with a possible D match to TRBD1 (5 bases). The CDR3 sequence is 12 residues long. V was pared by 3 bases and J by 12 bases, with 12 bases between. CDR1 and CDR2 (germline): LGHDT, YNNKEL (reference sequence). CDR3 coding DNA: TGTGCCAGCAGCCAGGGGCCCAGCAGGCAGTTCTTC. Its protein is CASSQGPSRQFF.

The J gene is TRBJ1-1, the V gene TRBV15; unclear D gene. Germline V gene lookup returns CDR1 LNHNV and CDR2 YYDKDF (reference sequence). This CDR3 is built from 13 residues. V lost 0 bases to trimming and J lost 2 bases, with 4 bases between them. CDR3: CATSREPNTEAFF. In nucleotides, the CDR3 is TGTGCCACCAGCAGAGAACCTAACACTGAAGCTTTCTTT.

The J gene is TRBJ1-5, the V gene TRBV7-6; D ambiguous. CDR1 and CDR2 (germline): SGHVS, FNYEAQ. V was pared by 1 base and J by 3 bases, with 4 bases between. This CDR3 contains 13 residues. The CDR3 sequence is CASSLDYNQPQHF. CDR3 nucleotides: TGTGCCAGCAGCTTAGACTACAATCAGCCCCAGCATTTT.

J is TRBJ1-2 and V is TRBV30, with D tentatively TRBD1 (6 bases). CDR1 and CDR2 (germline): GTSNPN, SVGIG (reference sequence). V lost 2 bases and J 8 bases, leaving 21 bases between the germline ends. The CDR3 consists of 15 residues. CDR3 loop: CAWSISGTSQGGYTF. The CDR3 DNA reads as TGTGCCTGGAGTATTTCGGGGACATCTCAAGGAGGCTACACCTTC. The full variable domain, with the rest looked up from reference TRBV30 and TRBJ1-2, is SQTIHQWPATLVQPVGSPLSLECTVEGTSNPNLYWYRQAAGRGLQLLFYSVGIGQISSEVPQNLSASRPQDRQFILSSKKLLLSDSGFYLCAWSISGTSQGGYTFGSGTRLTVV.

The chain has TRBV6-5 and TRBJ1-2; tentative D call: TRBD1 (6 bases). V gave up 7 bases and J gave up 1 base, with 13 bases separating them. The germline CDR1 and CDR2 sequences are MNHEY and SVGAGI. The CDR3 is 14 amino acids. CDR3 bases: TGTGCCAGCACCCCAGGGGTCGTTAACTATGGCTACACCTTC. This translates into CASTPGVVNYGYTF.

The chain has TRBV24-1 and TRBJ1-2; tentative D call: TRBD1 (5 bases). V was pared by 4 bases and J by 2 bases, with 10 bases between. The CDR3 contains 14 residues. Per the germline V gene, CDR1 is KGHDR and CDR2 is SFDVKD. DNA for the CDR3: TGTGCCACCAGTGACGGGGGGAGAAACTATGGCTACACCTTC. It encodes CATSDGGRNYGYTF.

The chain uses TRBV20-1 and TRBJ1-2; D remains unclear. CDR1 DFQATT and CDR2 SNEGSKA come from the germline V gene (reference sequence). Trimming removed 3 bases at V and 6 bases at J, with 11 bases between. The CDR3 spans 12 residues. CDR3 residues: CSASPGGHGYTF. The CDR3 DNA reads TGCAGTGCTAGTCCAGGAGGCCATGGCTACACCTTC.